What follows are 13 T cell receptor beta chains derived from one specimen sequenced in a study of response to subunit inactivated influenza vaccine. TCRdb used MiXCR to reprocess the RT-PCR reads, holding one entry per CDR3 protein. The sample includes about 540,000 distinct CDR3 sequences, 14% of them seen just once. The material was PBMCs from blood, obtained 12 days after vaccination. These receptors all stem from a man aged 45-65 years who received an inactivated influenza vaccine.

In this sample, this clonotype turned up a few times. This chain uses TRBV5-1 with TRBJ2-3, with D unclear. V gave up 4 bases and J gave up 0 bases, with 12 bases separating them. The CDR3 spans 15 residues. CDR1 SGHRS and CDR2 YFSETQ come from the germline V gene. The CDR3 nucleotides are TGCGCCAGCAGCCCCTCACGCAGGAGCACAGATACGCAGTATTTT. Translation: CASSPSRRSTDTQYF.

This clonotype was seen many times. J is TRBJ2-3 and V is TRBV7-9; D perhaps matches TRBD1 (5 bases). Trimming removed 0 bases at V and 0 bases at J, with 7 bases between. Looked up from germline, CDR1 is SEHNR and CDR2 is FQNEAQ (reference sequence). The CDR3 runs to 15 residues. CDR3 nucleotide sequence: TGTGCCAGCAGCTTAGCGTCAGGGAGCACAGATACGCAGTATTTT. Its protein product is CASSLASGSTDTQYF.

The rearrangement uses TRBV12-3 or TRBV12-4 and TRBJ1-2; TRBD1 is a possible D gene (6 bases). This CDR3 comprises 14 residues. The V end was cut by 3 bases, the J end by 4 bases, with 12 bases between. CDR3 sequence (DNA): TGTGCCAGCAGTTTTTCGGGGGCTTTCTATGGCTACACCTTC. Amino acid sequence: CASSFSGAFYGYTF.

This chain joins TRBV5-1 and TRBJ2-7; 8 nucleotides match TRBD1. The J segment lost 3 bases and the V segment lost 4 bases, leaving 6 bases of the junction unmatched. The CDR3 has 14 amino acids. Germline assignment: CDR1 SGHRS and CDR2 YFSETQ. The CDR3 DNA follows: TGCGCCAGCAGCGGTCAGGGGGCCATCTACGAGCAGTACTTC. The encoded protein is CASSGQGAIYEQYF.

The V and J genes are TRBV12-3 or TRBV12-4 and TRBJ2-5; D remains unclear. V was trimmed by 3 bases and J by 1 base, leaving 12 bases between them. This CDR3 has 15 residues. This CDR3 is CASSFPPTPQETQYF. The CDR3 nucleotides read TGTGCCAGCAGTTTCCCTCCGACTCCCCAAGAGACCCAGTACTTC.

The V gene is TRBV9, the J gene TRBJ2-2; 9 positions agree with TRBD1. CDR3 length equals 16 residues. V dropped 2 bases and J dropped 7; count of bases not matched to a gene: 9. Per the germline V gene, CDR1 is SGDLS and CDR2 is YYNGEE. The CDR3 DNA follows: TGTGCCAGCAGCGTCCTGGGACAGGGAGCCGGCGGGGAGCTGTTTTTT. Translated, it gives CASSVLGQGAGGELFF.

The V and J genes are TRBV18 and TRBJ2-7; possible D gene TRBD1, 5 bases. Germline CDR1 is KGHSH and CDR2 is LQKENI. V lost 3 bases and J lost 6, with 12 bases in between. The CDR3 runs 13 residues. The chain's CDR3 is CASSPTQGREQYF. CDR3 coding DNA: TGTGCCAGCTCACCGACCCAGGGTCGCGAGCAGTACTTC.

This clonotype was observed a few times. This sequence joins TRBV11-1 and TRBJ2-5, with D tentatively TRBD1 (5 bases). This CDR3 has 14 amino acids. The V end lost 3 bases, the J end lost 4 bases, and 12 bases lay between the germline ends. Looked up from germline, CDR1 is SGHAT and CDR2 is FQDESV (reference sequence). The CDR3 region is CASSFGPRGETQYF. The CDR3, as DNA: TGTGCCAGCAGCTTTGGGCCAAGGGGAGAGACCCAGTACTTC.

The CDR3 protein is CASSLEGSGTGRAFF. The CDR3 coding sequence is TGCGCCAGCAGCTTGGAGGGTTCCGGGACAGGGAGAGCTTTCTTT. The V and J genes are TRBV5-1 and TRBJ1-1; TRBD1 matches 9 bases. Per germline, CDR1 SGHRS and CDR2 YFSETQ. Unmatched junction bases numbered 10, after V lost 0 bases and J lost 10 bases. The CDR3 is 15 amino acids. The full variable domain, rest sourced from reference TRBV5-1 and TRBJ1-1, is KAGVTQTPRYLIKTRGQQVTLSCSPISGHRSVSWYQQTPGQGLQFLFEYFSETQRNKGNFPGRFSGRQFSNSRSEMNVSTLELGDSALYLCASSLEGSGTGRAFFGQGTRLTVV.

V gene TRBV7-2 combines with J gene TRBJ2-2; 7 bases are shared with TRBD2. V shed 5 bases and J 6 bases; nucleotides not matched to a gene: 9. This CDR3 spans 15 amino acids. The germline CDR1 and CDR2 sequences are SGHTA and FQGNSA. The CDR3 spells CASSRAGERSGELFF. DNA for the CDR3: TGTGCCAGCAGCCGGGCGGGGGAGAGGTCCGGGGAGCTGTTTTTT.

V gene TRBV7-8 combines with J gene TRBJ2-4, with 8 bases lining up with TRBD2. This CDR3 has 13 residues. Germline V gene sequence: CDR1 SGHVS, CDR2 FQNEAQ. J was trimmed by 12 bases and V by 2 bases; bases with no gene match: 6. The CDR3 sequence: CASSLPPGLDQYF. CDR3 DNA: TGTGCCAGCAGCTTACCTCCGGGACTAGATCAGTACTTC. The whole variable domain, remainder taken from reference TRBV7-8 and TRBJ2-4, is GAGVSQSPRYKVAKRGQDVALRCDPISGHVSLFWYQQALGQGPEFLTYFQNEAQLDKSGLPSDRFFAERPEGSVSTLKIQRTQQEDSAVYLCASSLPPGLDQYFGAGTRLSVL.

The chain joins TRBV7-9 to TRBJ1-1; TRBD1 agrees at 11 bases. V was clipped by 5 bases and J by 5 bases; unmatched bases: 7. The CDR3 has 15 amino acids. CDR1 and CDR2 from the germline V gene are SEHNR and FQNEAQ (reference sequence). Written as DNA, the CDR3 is TGTGCCAGCAGCCCGCAGGACAGGGGGCGGACTGAAGCTTTCTTT. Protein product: CASSPQDRGRTEAFF.

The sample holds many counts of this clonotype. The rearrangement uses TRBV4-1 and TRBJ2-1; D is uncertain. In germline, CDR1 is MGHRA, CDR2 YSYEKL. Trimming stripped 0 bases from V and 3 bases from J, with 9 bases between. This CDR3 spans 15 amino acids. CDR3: CASSQDQTSYNEQFF. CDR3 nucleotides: TGCGCCAGCAGCCAAGATCAGACCAGCTACAATGAGCAGTTCTTC.